These T cell receptor beta chains were read from a single sample in a study of blood T cell repertoires in COVID-19. This table comes from immunoSEQ multiplex PCR, and its TCRdb copy is limited to in-frame clones, with some not included. In the table there are about 250,000 clones, approximately 88% of which are singletons. Input material: peripheral blood. The origin of the receptors is a woman in her twenties or thirties with COVID-19, enrolled during active disease. CDR3s include the opening cysteine and the closing phenylalanine or tryptophan. A D gene is named only where the DNA matches it firmly. Rows may omit the clone size; those that give it use once, few, many or a size class.

>TRBJ1-1|once|TRBV6-4|NA
TGTGCCAGCAGTCTAGAACTTATTGGGAACACTGAAGCTTTCTTT
CASSLELIGNTEAFF
>TRBJ2-2|many|TRBV9|NA
TGTGCCAGCAGCTTCCCCCTTGCCGGGGGGCCGGCCGGGGAGCTGTTTTTT
CASSFPLAGGPAGELFF
>TRBJ2-5|NA|TRBV10-2|TRBD1
TGCGCCAGCACTCCACAGGGGGGCCGGGTAGAGACCCAGTACTTC
CASTPQGGRVETQYF
>TRBJ1-1|NA|TRBV30|TRBD1
TGTGCCTGGACCAGGACAGGGAGCACTGAGGCTTTCTTT
CAWTRTGSTEAFF
>TRBJ1-5|NA|TRBV6-2/TRBV6-3|NA
TGTGCCAGCGGTTCACTGACAGAAAGCAATCAGCCCCAGCATTTT
CASGSLTESNQPQHF
>TRBJ2-3|NA|TRBV12-3/TRBV12-4|NA
TGTGCCAGCAGTTTGCGAAAAGCTCTGCAGTATTTT
CASSLRKALQYF
>TRBJ1-2|NA|TRBV6-6|TRBD1
TGTGCCAGCACCGGAGGACAGGGGGTGTCCTATGGCTACACCTTC
CASTGGQGVSYGYTF
>TRBJ1-4|NA|TRBV6-5|NA
TGTGCCAGCAGGGGCATCGACAGTAATGAAAAACTGTTTTTT
CASRGIDSNEKLFF
>TRBJ2-3|NA|TRBV5-6|TRBD2
TGTGCCAGCAGCTTAACGACTAGCGGGGTAGGAGATACGCAGTATTTT
CASSLTTSGVGDTQYF
>TRBJ1-2|NA|TRBV27|TRBD1
TGTGCCAGCAGTCCCGACCGACAGGGCTATGGCTACACCTTC
CASSPDRQGYGYTF
>TRBJ1-2|NA|TRBV5-4|TRBD1
TGTGCCAGCAGCTTGGGGGCAGGGGGTAAAGGCTACACCTTC
CASSLGAGGKGYTF
>TRBJ2-2|NA|TRBV24-1|TRBD2
TGTGCCACCAGTGATAGATACAGCGGGGGGTACACCGGGGAGCTGTTTTTT
CATSDRYSGGYTGELFF
>TRBJ1-4|NA|TRBV5-1|TRBD1
TGCGCCAGCAGCCTACAGGGGGCGCCTGAAAAACTGTTTTTT
CASSLQGAPEKLFF
>TRBJ2-1|NA|TRBV4-3|TRBD2
TGCGCCAGCAGCCAAGATACGGGGGGGCCAAGTGAGCAGTTCTTC
CASSQDTGGPSEQFF
>TRBJ1-2|NA|TRBV18|NA
TGTGCCAGCTCACCACCGTCAGGAAACTATGGCTACACCTTC
CASSPPSGNYGYTF
>TRBJ1-4|once|TRBV7-9|NA
TGTGCCAGCAGCTTAGATTCGGACACACCGAATGAAAAACTGTTTTTT
CASSLDSDTPNEKLFF
>TRBJ2-7|NA|TRBV7-8|TRBD2
TGTGCCAGCAGCCTTAGATTAGCGGGGCCTTACGAGCAGTACTTC
CASSLRLAGPYEQYF
>TRBJ2-5|NA|TRBV3-1/TRBV3-2|TRBD2
TGTGCCAGCAGCCAAGATACGGGGGGGCAAGAGACCCAGTACTTC
CASSQDTGGQETQYF
>TRBJ2-5|NA|TRBV19|TRBD1
TGTGCCAGTAGTCCAGGACAGGGGTCGAGAGAGACCCAGTACTTC
CASSPGQGSRETQYF
>TRBJ2-3|NA|TRBV4-2|TRBD2
TGTGCCAGCAGTCGAACTGGGGGCGGGGGGGAGGAAGATACGCAGTATTTT
CASSRTGGGGEEDTQYF